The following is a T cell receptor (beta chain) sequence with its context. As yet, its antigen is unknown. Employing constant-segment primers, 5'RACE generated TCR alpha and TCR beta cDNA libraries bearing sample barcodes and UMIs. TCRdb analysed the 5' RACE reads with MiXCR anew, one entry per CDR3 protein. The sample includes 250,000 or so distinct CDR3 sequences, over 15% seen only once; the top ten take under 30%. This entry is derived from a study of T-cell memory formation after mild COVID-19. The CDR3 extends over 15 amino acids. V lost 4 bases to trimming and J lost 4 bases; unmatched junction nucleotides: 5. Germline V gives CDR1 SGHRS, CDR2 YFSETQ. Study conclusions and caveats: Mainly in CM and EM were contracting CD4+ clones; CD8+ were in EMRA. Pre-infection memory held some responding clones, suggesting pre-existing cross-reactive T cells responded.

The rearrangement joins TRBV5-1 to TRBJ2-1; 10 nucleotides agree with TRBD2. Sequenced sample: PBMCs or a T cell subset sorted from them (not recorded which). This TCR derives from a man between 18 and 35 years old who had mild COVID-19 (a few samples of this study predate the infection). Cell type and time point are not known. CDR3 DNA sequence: TGCGCCAGCAGCCCTCTAGCGGGGGTATACAATGAGCAGTTCTTC. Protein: CASSPLAGVYNEQFF.